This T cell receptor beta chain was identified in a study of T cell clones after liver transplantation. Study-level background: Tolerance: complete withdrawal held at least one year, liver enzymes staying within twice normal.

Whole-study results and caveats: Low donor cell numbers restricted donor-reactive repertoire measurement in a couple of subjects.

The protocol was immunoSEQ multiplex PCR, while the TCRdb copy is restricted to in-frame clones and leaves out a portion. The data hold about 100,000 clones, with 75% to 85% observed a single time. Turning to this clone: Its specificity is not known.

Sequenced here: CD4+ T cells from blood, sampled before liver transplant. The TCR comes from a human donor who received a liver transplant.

The CDR3 spells CASTQGGGNEQYF. CDR3 DNA: TGTGCCAGTACACAGGGTGGCGGAAACGAGCAGTACTTC. The chain links TRBV19 to TRBJ2-7; possibly TRBD1 for D (6 bases). CDR1 is LNHDA, CDR2 SQIVND, per germline (reference sequence). V was shortened by 7 bases and J by 5 bases, with 15 bases between the two germline ends. The CDR3 loop spans 13 amino acids.